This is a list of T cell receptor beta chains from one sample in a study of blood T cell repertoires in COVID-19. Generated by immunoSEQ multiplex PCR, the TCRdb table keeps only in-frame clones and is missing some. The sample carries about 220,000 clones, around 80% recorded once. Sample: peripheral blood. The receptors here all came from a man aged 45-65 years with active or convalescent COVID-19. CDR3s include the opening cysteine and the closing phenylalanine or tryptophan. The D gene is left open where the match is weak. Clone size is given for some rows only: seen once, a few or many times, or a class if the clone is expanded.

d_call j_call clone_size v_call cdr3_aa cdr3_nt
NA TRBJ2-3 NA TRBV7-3 CASSPRFAGEQYF TGTGCCAGCAGCCCTCGGTTTGCGGGTGAGCAGTATTTT
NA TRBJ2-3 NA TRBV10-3 CAISEARGMGFAQYF TGTGCCATCAGTGAAGCGCGGGGAATGGGGTTTGCGCAGTATTTT
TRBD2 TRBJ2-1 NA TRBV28 CASSRGTSGSSYNEQFF TGTGCCAGCAGCCGCGGGACTAGCGGGAGCTCCTACAATGAGCAGTTCTTC
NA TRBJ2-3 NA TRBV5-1 CASSSNAGAPDTQYF TGCGCCAGCAGCTCCAACGCGGGCGCCCCAGATACGCAGTATTTT
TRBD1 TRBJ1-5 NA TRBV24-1 CATSDAGGQGADQPQHF TGTGCCACCAGTGATGCGGGGGGACAGGGGGCTGATCAGCCCCAGCATTTT
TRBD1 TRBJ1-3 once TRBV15 CATTDRGGIAGNTIYF TGTGCCACTACGGACAGGGGCGGTATCGCTGGAAACACCATATATTTT
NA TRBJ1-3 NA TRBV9 CASSAQGTSSGNTIYF TGTGCCAGCAGCGCACAGGGAACCAGTTCTGGAAACACCATATATTTT
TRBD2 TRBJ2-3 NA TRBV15 CATSRDLQAGGPDTQYF TGTGCCACCAGCAGAGATCTTCAAGCGGGGGGGCCAGATACGCAGTATTTT
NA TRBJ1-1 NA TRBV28 CASSRVGVLLEAFF TGTGCCAGCAGTAGGGTAGGGGTCTTACTTGAAGCTTTCTTT
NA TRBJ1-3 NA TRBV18 CASSPGRLGNTIYF TGTGCCAGCTCACCGGGGCGACTTGGAAACACCATATATTTT
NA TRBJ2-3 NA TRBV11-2 CASGQAGTSTDTQYF TGTGCCAGCGGACAGGCGGGGACTAGCACAGATACGCAGTATTTT
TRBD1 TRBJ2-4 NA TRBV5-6 CASSPDRGRQNIQYF TGTGCCAGCAGCCCAGACAGGGGGCGACAAAACATTCAGTACTTC
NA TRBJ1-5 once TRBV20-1 CSASDGAWQPQHF TGCAGTGCTAGTGATGGGGCGTGGCAGCCCCAGCATTTT
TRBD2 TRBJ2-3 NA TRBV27 CASSAPQLAGLTDTQYF TGTGCCAGCAGCGCCCCCCAACTAGCGGGCCTCACAGATACGCAGTATTTT
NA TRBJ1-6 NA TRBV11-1 CASSLPGKGDSPLHF TGTGCCAGCAGCTTACCGGGAAAGGGGGATTCACCCCTCCACTTT
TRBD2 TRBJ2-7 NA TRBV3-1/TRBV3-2 CASSQYGRALKHEQYF TGTGCCAGCAGCCAATACGGGAGGGCCTTGAAACACGAGCAGTACTTC
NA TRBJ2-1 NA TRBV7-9 CASSSTGNEQFF TGTGCCAGCAGCTCCACAGGGAATGAGCAGTTCTTC
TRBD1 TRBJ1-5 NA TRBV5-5 CASSLGTADQPQHF TGTGCCAGCAGCCTCGGGACAGCAGATCAGCCCCAGCATTTT
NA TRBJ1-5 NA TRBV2 CASSERVSNQPQHF TGTGCCAGCAGTGAGAGGGTGAGCAATCAGCCCCAGCATTTT
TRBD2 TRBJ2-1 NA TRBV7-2 CASTTPGRGRGNEQFF TGTGCCAGCACCACGCCGGGGCGCGGGAGAGGAAATGAGCAGTTCTTC
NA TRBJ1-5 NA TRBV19 CASSIDRLYSNQPQHF TGTGCCAGTAGTATAGACCGCCTCTATAGCAATCAGCCCCAGCATTTT
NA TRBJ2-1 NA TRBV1 CTSSPRLAGRSSYNEQFF TGCACCAGCAGCCCGCGACTAGCGGGGAGAAGCTCCTACAATGAGCAGTTCTTC
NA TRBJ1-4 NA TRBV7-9 CASSPRERDEKLFF TGTGCCAGCAGCCCGCGGGAAAGAGATGAAAAACTGTTTTTT
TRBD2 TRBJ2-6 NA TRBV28 CASSFLRGRGAGANVLTF TGTGCCAGCAGTTTCCTACGCGGGAGGGGGGCTGGGGCCAACGTCCTGACTTTC
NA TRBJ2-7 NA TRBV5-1 CASSLGGGSYEQYF TGCGCCAGCAGCTTGGGAGGTGGATCCTACGAGCAGTACTTC
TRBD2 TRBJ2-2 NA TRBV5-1 CASSGGSANTGELFF TGCGCCAGCAGCGGCGGGAGCGCGAACACCGGGGAGCTGTTTTTT
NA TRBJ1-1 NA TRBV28 CASGGEGRGQYTEAFF TGTGCCAGCGGCGGCGAGGGAAGAGGGCAATACACTGAAGCTTTCTTT
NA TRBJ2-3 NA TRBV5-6 CASSSEGTQYF TGTGCCAGCAGCTCGGAGGGTACGCAGTATTTT
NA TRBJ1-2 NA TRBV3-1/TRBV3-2 CASSQAINSNYGYTF TGTGCCAGCAGCCAAGCGATCAACTCTAACTATGGCTACACCTTC